This TCR beta chain derives from a study of blood T cell repertoires in COVID-19. The germline CDR1 and CDR2 sequences are MNHEY and SVGEGT. The ends were cut back, 4 bases at V and 4 bases at J, with 17 bases in the middle. CDR3 length: 15 residues. This table comes from immunoSEQ multiplex PCR, and its TCRdb copy is limited to in-frame clones, with some not included. The repertoire holds 120,000 to 150,000 clones, more than 70% seen once, with roughly 2% in the top ten. This clonotype was obtained from a human donor in a cohort sampled during active COVID-19. Sequencing used peripheral blood. The chain joins TRBV6-2 or TRBV6-3 to TRBJ2-7; no clear D gene. Here the CDR3 DNA reads TGTGCCAGCAGTTTTTCAGGCTCCCTCTTGTACGAGCAGTACTTC. It codes for CASSFSGSLLYEQYF.